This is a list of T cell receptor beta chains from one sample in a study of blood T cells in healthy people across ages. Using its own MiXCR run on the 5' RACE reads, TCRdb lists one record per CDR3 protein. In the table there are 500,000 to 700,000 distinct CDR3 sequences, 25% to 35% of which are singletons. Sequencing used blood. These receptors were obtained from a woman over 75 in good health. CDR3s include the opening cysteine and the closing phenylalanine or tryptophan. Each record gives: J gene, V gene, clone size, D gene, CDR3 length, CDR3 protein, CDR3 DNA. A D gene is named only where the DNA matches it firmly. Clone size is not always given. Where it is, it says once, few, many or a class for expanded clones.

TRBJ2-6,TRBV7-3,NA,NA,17,CASSLVQDDPGANVLTF,TGTGCCAGCAGCTTAGTCCAGGACGACCCTGGGGCCAACGTCCTGACTTTC
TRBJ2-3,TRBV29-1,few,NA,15,CSVQGGVGRTDTQYF,TGCAGCGTTCAAGGGGGGGTGGGACGCACAGATACGCAGTATTTT
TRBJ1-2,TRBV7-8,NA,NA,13,CASSPAVGQGYTF,TGTGCCAGCAGCCCGGCAGTCGGACAAGGCTACACCTTC
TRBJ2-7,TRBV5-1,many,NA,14,CASSAPGATYEQYF,TGCGCCAGCAGCGCCCCAGGGGCCACCTACGAGCAGTACTTC
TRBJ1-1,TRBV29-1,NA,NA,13,CSVEARLNTEAFF,TGCAGCGTTGAGGCCCGACTAAACACTGAAGCTTTCTTT
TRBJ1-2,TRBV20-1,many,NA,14,CSAGVGVGMRGYTF,TGCAGTGCTGGGGTTGGGGTCGGCATGCGTGGCTACACCTTC
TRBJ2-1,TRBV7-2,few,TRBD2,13,CASSTPGGPAPFF,TGTGCCAGCTCAACACCGGGGGGGCCTGCCCCGTTCTTC
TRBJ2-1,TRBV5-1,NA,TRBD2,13,CASASAGELEQFF,TGCGCCAGCGCGTCGGCGGGAGAGCTTGAGCAGTTCTTC
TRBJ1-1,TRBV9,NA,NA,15,CASSVRSQWDTEAFF,TGTGCCAGCAGCGTCCGGTCCCAGTGGGACACTGAAGCTTTCTTT
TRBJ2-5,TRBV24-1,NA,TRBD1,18,CATSGPGTDQLDQETQYF,TGTGCCACCAGTGGTCCCGGGACAGATCAACTAGATCAAGAGACCCAGTACTTC